Listed below are T cell receptor beta chains from one sample, sequenced in a study of OX40 agonist ivuxolimab in advanced cancers. TCRdb's table, derived via immunoSEQ multiplex PCR, lists solely in-frame clones and lacks some. The sample shows approximately 82,000 clones, approximately 85% of them seen only once. Here the sequenced sample was CD4+ or CD8+ T cells sorted from blood, taken in a trial of the OX40 agonist ivuxolimab. The receptors were sampled from an adult with an advanced solid tumor such as melanoma, head and neck, liver or kidney cancer. The CDR3 runs from the conserved cysteine through the conserved F or W. The order of the fields is V gene, D gene, clone size, J gene, CDR3 protein. D genes are given only for firm matches. Clone size appears in some rows only: once, few, many, or a class for an expanded clone.

v_call: TRBV27; d_call: -; clone_size: -; j_call: TRBJ1-4; cdr3_aa: CASSLRRGDGFGSLNEKLFF
v_call: TRBV9; d_call: -; clone_size: -; j_call: TRBJ2-1; cdr3_aa: CASRRDFSSYNEQFF
v_call: TRBV10-2; d_call: -; clone_size: few; j_call: TRBJ1-1; cdr3_aa: CASSPPQGPEAFF
v_call: TRBV2; d_call: -; clone_size: -; j_call: TRBJ2-1; cdr3_aa: CASRVVGEQFF
v_call: TRBV7-3; d_call: -; clone_size: -; j_call: TRBJ1-2; cdr3_aa: CASSLSGQGEGYTF
v_call: TRBV7-9; d_call: TRBD1; clone_size: once; j_call: TRBJ2-2; cdr3_aa: CASSLVTGAGTGELFF
v_call: TRBV4-1; d_call: TRBD2; clone_size: -; j_call: TRBJ2-2; cdr3_aa: CASKAGTTNTGELFF
v_call: TRBV28; d_call: -; clone_size: -; j_call: TRBJ1-5; cdr3_aa: CASSLAGSFNQPQHF
v_call: TRBV9; d_call: TRBD1; clone_size: -; j_call: TRBJ2-1; cdr3_aa: CASSVGDRAYNEQFF
v_call: TRBV30; d_call: -; clone_size: -; j_call: TRBJ2-6; cdr3_aa: CAWCKRFGANVLTF
v_call: TRBV7-6; d_call: TRBD2; clone_size: -; j_call: TRBJ2-1; cdr3_aa: CASSIGRGAYNEQFF
v_call: TRBV5-1; d_call: TRBD1; clone_size: -; j_call: TRBJ2-4; cdr3_aa: CASRVAYRGPENIQYF
v_call: TRBV18; d_call: -; clone_size: -; j_call: TRBJ2-7; cdr3_aa: CASSPPIFLATSYEQYF
v_call: TRBV18; d_call: -; clone_size: -; j_call: TRBJ2-3; cdr3_aa: CASSPPAPSDTQYF
v_call: TRBV19; d_call: TRBD1; clone_size: -; j_call: TRBJ2-6; cdr3_aa: CASSKGQGTGANVLTF
v_call: TRBV6-1; d_call: TRBD1; clone_size: -; j_call: TRBJ1-4; cdr3_aa: CASNVDRLREKLFF